The present TCR beta chain was sequenced within a study of shared T cell receptors in the human thymus. This CDR3 region has 16 residues. Unmatched junction bases numbered 8, after V lost 1 base and J lost 9 bases. Germline CDR1 and CDR2: SEHNR and FQNEAQ (reference sequence). Sequencing used immunoSEQ multiplex PCR; TCRdb keeps in-frame clones, though not all of them. The profile covers over 350,000 clones, with more than 85% appearing a single time and about 0.02% taken by the ten largest. This sequence was found in a human donor. Sequenced material: thymocytes. This rearrangement joins TRBV7-9 to TRBJ2-1; TRBD2 matches 11 bases. Written as DNA, the CDR3 is TGTGCCAGCAGCTTAGATCCCACTAGCGGGAGCGGTGAGCAGTTCTTC. It specifies CASSLDPTSGSGEQFF.